Shown below are 17 T cell receptor beta chains from a single sample sequenced in a study of PD-1 blockade in classical Hodgkin lymphoma. Each patient relapsed following autologous stem cell transplantation, and prior brentuximab vedotin exposure differed. Profiled with immunoSEQ multiplex PCR; TCRdb holds only in-frame clones, not every one. The sample contains some 18,000 clones, 75% to 85% of which appear only once. The sample consisted of peripheral blood mononuclear cells (PBMCs), taken before the second cycle of nivolumab. All receptors come from a human donor with classical Hodgkin lymphoma.

This clone was counted a single time. The V and J genes are TRBV9 and TRBJ1-1; D is perhaps TRBD1 (5 bases). The CDR3 contains 14 residues. Germline loops: CDR1 SGDLS, CDR2 YYNGEE. Deletions cut 0 bases from V and 2 bases from J, with 8 bases between. CDR3 sequence: CASSVDGGNTEAFF. In nucleotides, the CDR3 is TGTGCCAGCAGCGTAGACGGGGGAAACACTGAAGCTTTCTTT.

As DNA, the CDR3 is TGTGCCAGCAGCGGGGGGGTAGCGGGACTGCATACGCAGTATTTT. Translation: CASSGGVAGLHTQYF. The chain joins TRBV9 to TRBJ2-3, with 8 bases lining up with TRBD2. V shed 3 bases and J 7 bases; nucleotides not matched to a gene: 10. The CDR3 sequence is 15 residues long. Germline CDR1 reads SGDLS; CDR2 reads YYNGEE.

This rearrangement joins TRBV11-2 to TRBJ2-7, with 7 bases fitting TRBD2. Germline CDR1 SGHAT, CDR2 FQNNGV. V was pared by 0 bases and J by 2 bases, with 4 bases of the junction left unmatched. CDR3 length: 15 amino acids. CDR3 sequence reads: CASSLDREVTYEQYF. CDR3 coding DNA: TGTGCCAGCAGCTTAGATCGGGAGGTCACCTACGAGCAGTACTTC.

This clone was seen a handful of times. The chain couples TRBV9 to TRBJ2-2; D ambiguous. CDR3 length: 14 residues. The ends were cut back, 0 bases at V and 6 bases at J, with 9 bases in the middle. Germline-derived CDR1 and CDR2 are SGDLS and YYNGEE. CDR3 residues: CASSVVNAPGELFF. The CDR3 nucleotides are TGTGCCAGCAGCGTAGTAAATGCGCCCGGGGAGCTGTTTTTT.

V gene TRBV9 combines with J gene TRBJ2-5; no definite D call. Germline-derived CDR1 and CDR2 are SGDLS and YYNGEE. This CDR3 is built from 14 residues. V was trimmed by 6 bases and J by 4 bases, leaving 16 bases between them. In nucleotides, the CDR3 is TGTGCCAGCATAGTCGGCATACGAGTAGAGACCCAGTACTTC. This gives the protein CASIVGIRVETQYF.

J is TRBJ2-7 and V is TRBV7-9; 7 bases fit TRBD2. CDR1 SEHNR and CDR2 FQNEAQ come from the germline V gene (reference sequence). This CDR3 contains 16 residues. V was pared by 4 bases and J by 4 bases, with 13 bases of the junction left unmatched. The CDR3 is CASSWGLGRGGYEQYF. The CDR3 DNA reads TGTGCCAGCAGCTGGGGCCTTGGTAGGGGAGGGTACGAGCAGTACTTC.

V and J are TRBV7-2 and TRBJ1-2, with TRBD1 as a possible D gene (6 bases). The germline V gene encodes CDR1 SGHTA and CDR2 FQGNSA. The CDR3 is made up of 13 amino acids. Trimming cost V 5 bases and J 7 bases, with 14 bases left between them. CDR3 nucleotide sequence: TGTGCCAGCAGCCCAGGGGTGGGCGGTGGCTACACCTTC. It translates to CASSPGVGGGYTF.

The V call is TRBV28, the J call TRBJ2-7, with D perhaps TRBD1 or TRBD2 (5 bases each). The CDR3 consists of 14 residues. Trimming took off 9 bases at V and 5 bases at J, with 20 bases between the two ends. Germline values: CDR1 MDHEN, CDR2 SYDVKM. The DNA of the CDR3 is TGTGCCAGTCTTCAGAGCCTCTTGGGGGACGAGCAGTACTTC. Encoded protein: CASLQSLLGDEQYF.

The V and J genes are TRBV19 and TRBJ1-1, with 7 nucleotides matching TRBD1. Trimming cost V 5 bases and J 4 bases; bases outside gene matches: 10. CDR1 and CDR2 from the germline V gene are LNHDA and SQIVND (reference sequence). This CDR3 spans 15 amino acids. The DNA for the CDR3 is TGTGCCAGTAGTCCCTCCACAGGGGTGGCCACTGAAGCTTTCTTT. Translating it yields CASSPSTGVATEAFF.

A note on this clone: Other DNA sequences in the same sample also yield this CDR3. This chain links TRBV15 with TRBJ1-1; the D is unclear. The germline CDR1 and CDR2 sequences are LNHNV and YYDKDF (reference sequence). Trimming stripped 3 bases from V and 3 bases from J, with 5 bases between. The length of the CDR3 is 12 residues. The chain's CDR3 is CATSRGYTEAFF. The CDR3 DNA follows: TGTGCCACCAGCAGGGGCTACACTGAAGCTTTCTTT.

J is TRBJ1-5 and V is TRBV7-7; D is perhaps TRBD1 (6 bases). The CDR3 is 17 amino acids. Per germline, CDR1 SSHAT and CDR2 FNYEAQ (reference sequence). V was shortened by 2 bases and J by 2 bases, with 16 bases between the two germline ends. The CDR3 sequence is CASSLRWGRGGNQPQHF. CDR3 in DNA: TGTGCCAGCAGCTTACGGTGGGGCAGGGGTGGCAATCAGCCCCAGCATTTT.

The genes are TRBV18 and TRBJ2-3; D uncertain. V was trimmed by 3 bases and J by 3 bases, leaving 13 bases between them. The CDR3 runs to 15 residues. Germline CDR1 KGHSH, CDR2 LQKENI. The CDR3 sequence: CASSPGQVGTDTQYF. In nucleotides, the CDR3 is TGTGCCAGCTCACCCGGTCAGGTTGGGACAGATACGCAGTATTTT.

The chain couples TRBV7-8 to TRBJ2-1; D tentatively reads TRBD1 or TRBD2 (5 bases each). The CDR3 totals 15 residues. Germline V gene data show CDR1 as SGHVS and CDR2 as FQNEAQ. V lost 5 bases, J lost 8 bases, and 19 bases lay in between. CDR3 in DNA: TGTGCCAGCAGCCGACGAGGGACGGTGACCCATGAGCAGTTCTTC. Encoded protein: CASSRRGTVTHEQFF. The complete variable domain, with remaining parts taken from reference TRBV7-8 and TRBJ2-1, reads GAGVSQSPRYKVAKRGQDVALRCDPISGHVSLFWYQQALGQGPEFLTYFQNEAQLDKSGLPSDRFFAERPEGSVSTLKIQRTQQEDSAVYLCASSRRGTVTHEQFFGPGTRLTVL.

V gene TRBV7-8 combines with J gene TRBJ2-7; no reliable D call. Germline CDR1 reads SGHVS; CDR2 reads FQNEAQ. CDR3 length: 14 residues. Trimming removed 3 bases at V and 1 base at J, with 10 bases between. The DNA for the CDR3 is TGTGCCAGCAGCTTGATGGCGTCTTCCTACGAGCAGTACTTC. Encoded protein: CASSLMASSYEQYF.

The genes are TRBV28 and TRBJ2-2; no clear D. Germline assignment: CDR1 MDHEN and CDR2 SYDVKM. Trimming shortened V by 3 bases and J by 0 bases, and 2 bases separated the two germline ends. The CDR3 has 13 residues. In DNA form, the CDR3 reads TGTGCCAGCAGTTTCTCGAACACCGGGGAGCTGTTTTTT. Translating it yields CASSFSNTGELFF. The full variable domain, with the rest looked up from reference TRBV28 and TRBJ2-2, is DVKVTQSSRYLVKRTGEKVFLECVQDMDHENMFWYRQDPGLGLRLIYFSYDVKMKEKGDIPEGYSVSREKKERFSLILESASTNQTSMYLCASSFSNTGELFFGEGSRLTVL.

This chain uses TRBV27 with TRBJ1-6; 8 bases are a match to TRBD1. Germline CDR1 reads MNHEY; CDR2 reads SMNVEV (reference sequence). The CDR3 is 16 amino acids. Trimming at V came to 6 bases and at J to 6 bases, leaving 10 bases not matched to a gene. The CDR3 spells CASRGGGQGRNSPLHF. The CDR3 DNA reads as TGTGCCAGCAGGGGGGGCGGACAGGGACGTAATTCACCCCTCCACTTT.

Within the sample, this clone is medium-sized (0.01 to 0.1%). The chain employs TRBV7-9 and TRBJ1-1, with D perhaps TRBD1 (6 bases). The CDR3 spans 15 residues. From germline, CDR1 is SEHNR and CDR2 FQNEAQ (reference sequence). Trimming left V 7 bases short and J 3 bases short, with 18 bases between. DNA of the CDR3: TGTGCCAGCAAACCACGACAAGGGGGGGACACTGAAGCTTTCTTT. Amino acids: CASKPRQGGDTEAFF.